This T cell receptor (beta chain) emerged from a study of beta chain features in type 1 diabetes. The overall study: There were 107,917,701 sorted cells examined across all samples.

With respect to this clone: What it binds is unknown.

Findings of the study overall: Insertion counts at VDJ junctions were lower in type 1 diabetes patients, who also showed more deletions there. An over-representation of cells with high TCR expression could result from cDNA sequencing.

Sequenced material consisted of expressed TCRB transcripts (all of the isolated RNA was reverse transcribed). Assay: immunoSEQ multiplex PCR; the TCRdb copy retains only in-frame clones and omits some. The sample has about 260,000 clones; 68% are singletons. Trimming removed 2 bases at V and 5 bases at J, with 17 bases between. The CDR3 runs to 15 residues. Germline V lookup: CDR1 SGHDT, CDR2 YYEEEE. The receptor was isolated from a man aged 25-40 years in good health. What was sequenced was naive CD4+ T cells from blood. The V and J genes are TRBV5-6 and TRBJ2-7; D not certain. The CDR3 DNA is TGTGCCAGCAGCTTTTTGGCTGAAGCCACCCACGAGCAGTACTTC. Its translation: CASSFLAEATHEQYF.